This record covers a single TCR beta chain. Its antigen is unidentified. Mismatch with germline at one junction end may stem from a read error. This entry comes from a study of tumor and adjacent non-tumor tissue in lung cancer. Study in general: The patients, approximately nine men and about 5 women, were roughly 30 to 76 with stage I to III disease. Findings and caveats of the study: Higher tumor TCR diversity was associated with shorter survival. Top 100 clones took a larger repertoire share in normal lung.

Per germline, CDR1 MNHEY and CDR2 SVGAGI. This CDR3 has 13 residues. The library came from three nested PCR rounds adapted from ARM-PCR protocols. TCRdb redid the calling of the multiplex PCR reads with MiXCR, one entry per CDR3 protein. The profile shows about 98,000 distinct CDR3 sequences, 80% of them singletons. RNA was extracted from bulk tissue without any cell sorting. Distant lung tissue was collected more than 3 cm away from the tumor edge. Between August and November 2014, newly diagnosed, chemotherapy-naive lung cancer patients underwent thoracic surgery in China. This chain links TRBV6-5 with TRBJ1-5; TRBD1 is a possible D gene (5 bases). Material for sequencing was distant non-tumor lung tissue. The TCR comes from a man aged 55 to 70 with small cell lung cancer. The DNA for the CDR3 is TGTGCCAGCAGTAATAAGGGGTCACAGTCCCAGCACTTT. Encoded protein: CASSNKGSQSQHF.